This T cell receptor beta chain was recovered during a study of read filtering for tumor transcriptome and immune sequencing (dated by TCRdb to 2018 to 2021). Background on the whole study: The cohort had some 16 male and over 12 female patients with a mean age of about 70 years, ranging from roughly 45 to 85. Using the same bone marrow samples, the study compared TCR repertoires obtained by targeted immune repertoire sequencing with those obtained by bulk whole-transcriptome sequencing. After DNase treatment, whole-transcriptome libraries were prepared with the TruSeq RNA Access Library Prep Kit. By revised international staging, fewer than ten patients were R-ISS I, 16 were R-ISS II and roughly 7 were R-ISS III. As a main aim, a read-filtering strategy for immune repertoire data was addressed, with the specific question being whether clonotypes supported by a single read should be removed. TCR-region mapped reads per sample ranged from about 3.5 to 11 million with IR-seq versus only about 85 to 1273 with RNA-seq. Paper-wide results and their limitations: In IR-seq, about 82% of clonotypes but 3.5% to 4% of total reads were represented by single-read clonotypes, whereas in RNA-seq, about 76% of clonotypes and 40% to 55% of reads were represented by single-read clonotypes. Rather than purified T cells, the sorted CD138-negative fraction was a mixed bone marrow immune population. IR-seq captured clonotypes at much higher depth and more reliably than RNA-seq, and smaller IR-seq throughput sufficed to identify most shared clonotypes. The correlation between IR-seq and RNA-seq shared clonotype proportions was increased by removal of single-read clonotypes.

The table lists this clonotype with many counts. Its target antigen remains unknown. No quality values exist for individual bases; no much larger clone is one base distant. TCR libraries were built from about 370 ng RNA with the Immunoverse kit, using molecular barcoded adaptors covering alpha/delta and beta/gamma chains. TCR library preparation was performed with the same RNA that was used for transcriptome sequencing. Sequencing of the TCR libraries was done on an Illumina HiSeq 4000 with 2 x 150 cycles. The source study handled its data this way. Using MiXCR, which included quality filtering and error correction, TCR reads were aligned to human V, D, J and C references and then assembled into CDR3 clonotypes. The tcR package in R was used to analyze clonotype counts and gene usage diversity. For inspection of raw mapping reads, RNA-seq reads were mapped by STAR aligner version 2.5.3a onto GRCh37 of the human genome. To test how sequencing depth affects detected clonotypes, IR-seq fastq files were randomly downsampled with Seqtk 1.3. The public sequencing data were trimmed at Q25 with fastp and processed into clonotypes with MiXCR by TCRdb, which kept only in-frame beta chains. Merged by CDR3 protein, the rows form single entries marked with the most common genes and DNA. The V and J calls shown here were made by TCRdb, not taken from the authors' results. Within this sample are approximately 14,000 distinct CDR3 sequences, with 20% of them counted one time only. The ten largest clones add up to more than 75% of the sample.

Every patient had bone marrow sampled at the time of active disease. Isolation of bone marrow mononuclear cells was performed by Ficoll-Hypaque density gradient centrifugation. CD138-negative cells were obtained by negative selection after labeling with CD138 magnetic microbeads on a MACS separator, removing myeloma plasma cells. Flow cytometry with CD138 antibodies on an Attune NxT was used to check how pure the isolated cells were. TRIzol reagent was used to extract total RNA, and a NanoDrop spectrophotometer was used to quantify the extracted RNA. Paired RNA-seq and IR-seq were performed on the CD138-negative bone marrow sample of each patient. Including cysteine and phenylalanine, the CDR3 has 11 amino acids. Only the CDR3 DNA stays, 33 bases, in frame from base 1. The germline V gene specifies SQVTM as CDR1 and ANQGSEA as CDR2.

Material: a population of CD138-negative cells sorted from bone marrow. The cell subset or site label on this specimen signifies: bone marrow mononuclear cells depleted of CD138+ plasma/myeloma cells by negative magnetic selection. This chain is built from TRBV29-1 and TRBJ2-2, with TRBD2 as a weak D call on 5 bases. This sequence was found in a donor at least 40 years old with multiple myeloma. The sequence in DNA is TGCAGGGCTAGCTTCACCGGGGAGCTGTTTTTT. Its protein reads: CRASFTGELFF.